A selection of T cell receptor beta chains follows, all from one sample in a study of beta chain features in type 1 diabetes. Profiled with immunoSEQ multiplex PCR; TCRdb holds only in-frame clones, not every one. The data hold fewer than 450,000 clones, with about 13% observed a single time. The specimen sequenced was naive CD4+ T cells from blood. Receptor source: a woman younger than 35 with type 1 diabetes. Each CDR3 is given with its conserved first and last residue. Each record gives: V gene, clone size, D gene, J gene, CDR3 DNA, CDR3 protein. The D gene is left open where the match is weak. Not every row has a clone size; where given, it reads once, few, many or a size class.

TRBV30	few	TRBD1	TRBJ1-5	TGTGCCTGGGGGACAGGGAAAGGACAGCCCCAGCATTTT	CAWGTGKGQPQHF
TRBV19	few	-	TRBJ1-1	TGTGCCAGTAGTTCCCCTCCAGGGGTCCTGAACACTGAAGCTTTCTTT	CASSSPPGVLNTEAFF
TRBV30	-	TRBD2	TRBJ2-2	TGTGCCTGGAGTCCTAGCGGGGAGGACTACACCGGGGAGCTGTTTTTT	CAWSPSGEDYTGELFF
TRBV27	-	-	TRBJ1-4	TGTGCCAGCGGGAGGGTAGAAAAACTGTTTTTT	CASGRVEKLFF
TRBV11-3	few	-	TRBJ1-5	TGTGCCAGCAGCTTAGACGGGGTCCAGCCCCAGCATTTT	CASSLDGVQPQHF
TRBV28	-	-	TRBJ2-7	TGTGCCAGCAGTTCCCAAGGGGGGCAGTACTTC	CASSSQGGQYF
TRBV5-1	few	TRBD1	TRBJ2-5	TGCGCCAGCAGCTTGGAGGGGACAGGGCGAGAGACCCAGTACTTC	CASSLEGTGRETQYF
TRBV4-1	-	TRBD2	TRBJ2-7	TGCGCCAGCAGCCCCTGGACTAGCGGGAGAAGCGAGCAGTACTTC	CASSPWTSGRSEQYF
TRBV7-9	few	TRBD2	TRBJ2-3	TGTGCCAGCAGCCCCCTCCCCGGGACTAGCGGAGATACGCAGTATTTT	CASSPLPGTSGDTQYF
TRBV5-1	-	-	TRBJ2-2	TGCGCCAGCAGCCAGGCTGGTGAGCTGTTTTTT	CASSQAGELFF
TRBV11-2	-	TRBD1	TRBJ2-1	TGTGCCAGCAGTCTTACAGGGGGCACCCCGATCAAGCAGTTCTTC	CASSLTGGTPIKQFF
TRBV7-8	few	-	TRBJ2-1	TGTGCCAGCAGGGCCAGGGGGGTGATTGGTAATGAGCAGTTCTTC	CASRARGVIGNEQFF
TRBV5-4	few	TRBD1	TRBJ2-3	TGTGCCAGCAGCTTAGGACAGGGGGCGTATACGCAGTATTTT	CASSLGQGAYTQYF
TRBV2	-	TRBD1	TRBJ2-2	TGTGCCAGCAGTCGTGACAGGGCGGACACCGGGGAGCTGTTTTTT	CASSRDRADTGELFF
TRBV28	few	TRBD2	TRBJ2-2	TGTGCCAGCAGTTTCGTCGGGTTCGGACTAGCGTCGAACACCGGGGAGCTGTTTTTT	CASSFVGFGLASNTGELFF
TRBV4-2	-	TRBD2	TRBJ2-3	TGTGCCAGCAGCCAACAGACTAGCGGGAGTTCCGATACGCAGTATTTT	CASSQQTSGSSDTQYF
TRBV28	few	TRBD2	TRBJ2-7	TGTGCCAGCAGTTTAGGTCCTAGCGGGGCCTACGAGCAGTACTTC	CASSLGPSGAYEQYF
TRBV11-2	-	-	TRBJ2-7	TGTGCCAGCAGCGCAAGGACTGCGACTAGTTGGGACGAGCAGTACTTC	CASSARTATSWDEQYF
TRBV19	-	TRBD1	TRBJ2-1	TGTGCCAGTAGTCCAGGGGGTAAGACCTACAATGAGCAGTTCTTC	CASSPGGKTYNEQFF
TRBV5-1	-	TRBD1	TRBJ1-1	TGCGCCAGCAGCTATGGGACAGTGAACACTGAAGCTTTCTTT	CASSYGTVNTEAFF
TRBV5-1	-	TRBD2	TRBJ2-3	TGCGCCAGCAGGGGACTAGCGGGATACACAGATACGCAGTATTTT	CASRGLAGYTDTQYF
TRBV2	few	-	TRBJ1-5	TGTGCCAGCAGTCGGAGGGCCCCCTACAATCAGCCCCAGCATTTT	CASSRRAPYNQPQHF
TRBV5-1	-	-	TRBJ1-1	TGCGCCAGCAGCTTTTACCCCTCGGTTGGAGCTTTCTTT	CASSFYPSVGAFF
TRBV9	few	-	TRBJ2-3	TGTGCCAGCAGCGTAGGCACAGATTACACAGATACGCAGTATTTT	CASSVGTDYTDTQYF
TRBV28	-	TRBD1	TRBJ2-1	TGTGCCAGCACTAAGACAGGGTTGAATGAGCAGTTCTTC	CASTKTGLNEQFF
TRBV30	-	-	TRBJ1-4	TGTGCCTGGAGTCGGGGGGTCGGCCTTAATGAAAAACTGTTTTTT	CAWSRGVGLNEKLFF
TRBV2	-	-	TRBJ2-5	TGTGCCAGCAGTGTTCAGGCCCAAGAGACCCAGTACTTC	CASSVQAQETQYF
TRBV30	-	TRBD2	TRBJ2-7	TGTGCCTGGAGTGTAGGGACTAGCGTCTACGAGCAGTACTTC	CAWSVGTSVYEQYF
TRBV7-9	-	-	TRBJ1-3	TGTGCCACCCAGATCAGCTCTGGAAACACCATATATTTT	CATQISSGNTIYF
TRBV29-1	few	-	TRBJ1-1	TGCAGCGTTGAGCGGGGGCGGGGGAACACTGAAGCTTTCTTT	CSVERGRGNTEAFF
TRBV18	-	-	TRBJ1-1	TGTGCCAGCTCACCACCGAGTAAAGAAGCTTTCTTT	CASSPPSKEAFF
TRBV7-2	few	-	TRBJ2-5	TGTGCCAGCAGCCAGGACTCGGGTATGTGGGAGACCCAGTACTTC	CASSQDSGMWETQYF
TRBV5-1	-	TRBD2	TRBJ2-7	TGCGCCAGCAGTACCCCTAGCGGGGTCAGCTCCTACGAGCAGTACTTC	CASSTPSGVSSYEQYF
TRBV5-1	-	-	TRBJ2-3	TGCGCCAGCAGCTTCAGTCCTGCGGGCACAGATACGCAGTATTTT	CASSFSPAGTDTQYF
TRBV5-4	few	-	TRBJ2-1	TGTGCCAGCAGCTTGGGGGGAGTTTTAAACGATGAGCAGTTCTTC	CASSLGGVLNDEQFF
TRBV5-1	few	-	TRBJ2-5	TGCGCCAGCAGCCCGTCCGGGACTCAGCAAGAGACCCAGTACTTC	CASSPSGTQQETQYF
TRBV27	-	TRBD1	TRBJ1-2	TGTGCCAGCAGCTCACAGGGGCCCGGTGGTGGCTACACCTTC	CASSSQGPGGGYTF
TRBV7-9	-	TRBD1	TRBJ2-2	TGTGCCAGCAGCCCTAGACAGGGTCAGAGCCTACCCGGGGAGCTGTTTTTT	CASSPRQGQSLPGELFF
TRBV6-1	-	TRBD1	TRBJ2-1	TGTGCCAGCCGCTATCAGGGACAGGGGAACAATGAGCAGTTCTTC	CASRYQGQGNNEQFF
TRBV9	few	-	TRBJ1-2	TGTGCCAGCAGCGCATCGGGGGTACTTAACTATGGCTACACCTTC	CASSASGVLNYGYTF
TRBV18	few	TRBD1	TRBJ1-2	TGTGCCAGCTCACCCAAAGTGCCGGGACAGGGAGGCAGTGGCTACACCTTC	CASSPKVPGQGGSGYTF
TRBV11-1	few	-	TRBJ1-1	TGTGCCAGCAGCGGAAGGACAGCGAACACTGAAGCTTTCTTT	CASSGRTANTEAFF
TRBV7-3	-	TRBD2	TRBJ2-1	TGTGCCAGCAGCTTGACTAGCGGGAGGGCTTTTGAGCAGTTCTTC	CASSLTSGRAFEQFF
TRBV15	-	-	TRBJ1-5	TGTGCCACCAGCAGAGGAGATCAGCCCCAGCATTTT	CATSRGDQPQHF
TRBV7-9	-	-	TRBJ2-1	TGTGCCAGCAGCTTAGCGACTGAAAGTGAGCAGTTCTTC	CASSLATESEQFF
TRBV29-1	few	-	TRBJ1-4	TGCAGCGTAGAAACGGGGGGTGAAAAACTGTTTTTT	CSVETGGEKLFF
TRBV6-5	once	TRBD1	TRBJ1-1	TGTGCCAGCAGTCCACGGACAGGGGGGAACACTGAAGCTTTCTTT	CASSPRTGGNTEAFF
TRBV21-1	-	-	TRBJ2-7	TGTGCCAGCAGCCGACCTGGACAGGGGGCGAAATACGAGCAGTACTTC	CASSRPGQGAKYEQYF
TRBV5-1	few	TRBD2	TRBJ2-1	TGCGCCAGCAGCTTGGCGACTAGCGGGAGTGTCAATGAGCAGTTCTTC	CASSLATSGSVNEQFF
TRBV18	-	-	TRBJ1-3	TGTGCCAGCTCAATCTCGGTTCCCGACTCTGGAAACACCATATATTTT	CASSISVPDSGNTIYF
TRBV7-2	-	TRBD1	TRBJ1-2	TGTGCCAGCAGCTTAGGGGACAGGGGCCCCTATGGCTACACCTTC	CASSLGDRGPYGYTF
TRBV6-5	few	-	TRBJ2-7	TGTGCCAGCAGTTACTCTTGGGGCCTTAGCTCCTACGAGCAGTACTTC	CASSYSWGLSSYEQYF
TRBV4-1	once	-	TRBJ2-3	TGCGCCAGCAGCCAAGATCCCCAGGCAGATACGCAGTATTTT	CASSQDPQADTQYF
TRBV30	few	-	TRBJ2-5	TGTGCCTGGAGGGCAGCGGGACATTTAGGGACCCAGTACTTC	CAWRAAGHLGTQYF
TRBV14	-	TRBD1	TRBJ2-2	TGTGCCAGCAGCCGGGGACAGCTCCGCGGGGAGCTGTTTTTT	CASSRGQLRGELFF